These T cell receptor beta chains were read from a single sample in a study of T cell responses to AZD1222 COVID-19 vaccine. Measured with immunoSEQ multiplex PCR; TCRdb has only the in-frame clones, and not every one. The data hold around 150,000 clones, with approximately 90% observed a single time. This sample comprised peripheral blood, obtained 28 days after the second AZD1222 dose. The receptor source for this set is an adult who received the AZD1222 COVID-19 vaccine. Both conserved end residues are part of each CDR3. The order of the fields is clone size, D gene, V gene, CDR3 length, J gene, CDR3 protein, CDR3 DNA. The D gene is left open where the match is weak. Clone size appears in some rows only: once, few, many, or a class for an expanded clone.

size: .; D: .; V: TRBV10-3; length: 17; J: TRBJ2-3; CDR3: CAISESWAITTTDTQYF; DNA: TGTGCCATCAGTGAGTCTTGGGCAATTACCACTACAGATACGCAGTATTTT
size: .; D: .; V: TRBV3-1/TRBV3-2; length: 13; J: TRBJ1-6; CDR3: CASSRWTASPLHF; DNA: TGTGCCAGCAGCCGATGGACAGCCTCACCCCTCCACTTT
size: .; D: .; V: TRBV18; length: 15; J: TRBJ1-1; CDR3: CASSPQGKDNTEAFF; DNA: TGTGCCAGCTCACCACAGGGGAAGGACAACACTGAAGCTTTCTTT
size: .; D: .; V: TRBV5-4; length: 14; J: TRBJ1-2; CDR3: CASSLGQGNYGYTF; DNA: TGTGCCAGCAGCTTGGGTCAGGGTAACTATGGCTACACCTTC
size: once; D: .; V: TRBV6-4; length: 11; J: TRBJ2-5; CDR3: CASRDRETQYF; DNA: TGTGCCAGCAGGGACCGGGAGACCCAGTACTTC
size: .; D: TRBD1; V: TRBV9; length: 15; J: TRBJ1-4; CDR3: CASSVGGTGAEKLFF; DNA: TGTGCCAGCAGCGTGGGAGGGACAGGGGCTGAAAAACTGTTTTTT
size: .; D: .; V: TRBV7-2; length: 13; J: TRBJ1-5; CDR3: CASSGQRNQPQHF; DNA: TGTGCCAGCAGCGGACAGAGGAATCAGCCCCAGCATTTT
size: once; D: .; V: TRBV21-1; length: 15; J: TRBJ2-7; CDR3: CASSKVGGIRYEQYF; DNA: TGTGCCAGCAGCAAAGTTGGGGGAATCAGGTACGAGCAGTACTTC
size: .; D: .; V: TRBV9; length: 13; J: TRBJ1-1; CDR3: CASSPSTGAEAFF; DNA: TGTGCCAGCAGCCCGTCGACGGGAGCCGAAGCTTTCTTT
size: .; D: .; V: TRBV20-1; length: 15; J: TRBJ1-2; CDR3: CSASRLTNGPGGYTF; DNA: TGCAGTGCTAGTCGCCTAACCAACGGTCCGGGCGGCTACACCTTC
size: .; D: TRBD1; V: TRBV12-5; length: 13; J: TRBJ2-7; CDR3: CASGKGQSYEQYF; DNA: TGTGCTAGTGGTAAGGGACAGAGCTACGAGCAGTACTTC
size: .; D: .; V: TRBV30; length: 12; J: TRBJ1-5; CDR3: CAWNTQGQPQHF; DNA: TGTGCCTGGAATACTCAGGGTCAGCCCCAGCATTTT
size: once; D: .; V: TRBV12-3/TRBV12-4; length: 13; J: TRBJ1-2; CDR3: CASSPGVSVGYTF; DNA: TGTGCCAGCAGCCCAGGGGTGTCGGTTGGCTACACCTTC
size: .; D: TRBD1; V: TRBV5-6; length: 14; J: TRBJ2-7; CDR3: CASSFGTGGYEQYF; DNA: TGTGCCAGCAGCTTCGGGACAGGGGGCTACGAGCAGTACTTC
size: .; D: .; V: TRBV3-1/TRBV3-2; length: 13; J: TRBJ1-2; CDR3: CASSQGMAWGYTF; DNA: TGTGCCAGCAGCCAAGGGATGGCGTGGGGCTACACCTTC
size: .; D: .; V: TRBV4-2; length: 17; J: TRBJ2-1; CDR3: CASSQDVRDPTYNEQFF; DNA: TGTGCCAGCAGCCAAGATGTCAGGGATCCTACCTACAATGAGCAGTTCTTC
size: .; D: .; V: TRBV9; length: 14; J: TRBJ1-5; CDR3: CASSAAGTNQPQHF; DNA: TGTGCCAGCAGCGCGGCAGGGACAAATCAGCCCCAGCATTTT
size: .; D: TRBD1; V: TRBV30; length: 13; J: TRBJ2-3; CDR3: CAWSPTGADTQYF; DNA: TGTGCCTGGAGCCCGACAGGGGCCGATACGCAGTATTTT
size: .; D: TRBD1; V: TRBV5-8; length: 17; J: TRBJ2-7; CDR3: CASSYGTGFSRPYEQYF; DNA: TGTGCCAGCAGCTATGGGACAGGGTTCTCCCGACCCTACGAGCAGTACTTC
size: .; D: .; V: TRBV2; length: 12; J: TRBJ2-3; CDR3: CASRGSTDTQYF; DNA: TGTGCCAGCAGAGGAAGCACAGATACGCAGTATTTT
size: .; D: TRBD2; V: TRBV7-8; length: 18; J: TRBJ2-7; CDR3: CASSLTSGRVRIYYEQYF; DNA: TGTGCCAGCAGCTTGACTAGCGGGAGGGTCAGGATCTACTACGAGCAGTACTTC
size: .; D: TRBD2; V: TRBV30; length: 15; J: TRBJ2-1; CDR3: CAWRAQLGTSGSQFF; DNA: TGTGCCTGGAGAGCCCAGCTCGGGACTAGCGGGAGCCAGTTCTTC
size: .; D: .; V: TRBV6-1; length: 12; J: TRBJ2-3; CDR3: CASSDGTDTQYF; DNA: TGTGCCAGCAGTGACGGTACAGATACGCAGTATTTT
size: .; D: .; V: TRBV4-1; length: 16; J: TRBJ1-2; CDR3: CASSQERRRVNYGYTF; DNA: TGCGCCAGCAGCCAAGAACGGCGCAGGGTAAACTATGGCTACACCTTC
size: .; D: TRBD1; V: TRBV30; length: 15; J: TRBJ1-2; CDR3: CAWSVLGTGGYGYTF; DNA: TGTGCCTGGAGTGTACTGGGGACAGGGGGTTATGGCTACACCTTC
size: .; D: TRBD1; V: TRBV6-5; length: 15; J: TRBJ1-1; CDR3: CASRVDRAPNTEAFF; DNA: TGTGCCAGCAGGGTAGACAGGGCTCCGAACACTGAAGCTTTCTTT
size: .; D: .; V: TRBV15; length: 14; J: TRBJ2-1; CDR3: CATSRPGTFEEQFF; DNA: TGTGCCACCAGCAGACCCGGGACGTTTGAGGAGCAGTTCTTC
size: .; D: .; V: TRBV4-1; length: 16; J: TRBJ2-1; CDR3: CASSQEKGKGYNEQFF; DNA: TGCGCCAGCAGCCAAGAGAAGGGAAAGGGATACAATGAGCAGTTCTTC